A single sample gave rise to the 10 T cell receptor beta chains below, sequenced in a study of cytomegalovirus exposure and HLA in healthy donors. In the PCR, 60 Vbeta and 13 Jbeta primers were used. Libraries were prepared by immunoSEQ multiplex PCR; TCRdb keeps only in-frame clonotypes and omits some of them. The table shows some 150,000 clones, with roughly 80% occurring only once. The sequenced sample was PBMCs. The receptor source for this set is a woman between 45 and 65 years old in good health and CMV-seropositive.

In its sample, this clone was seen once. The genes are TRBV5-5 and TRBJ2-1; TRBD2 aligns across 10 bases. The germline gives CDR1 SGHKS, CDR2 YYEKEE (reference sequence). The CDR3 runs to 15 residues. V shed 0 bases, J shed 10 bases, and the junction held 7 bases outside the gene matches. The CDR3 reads CASSLEDGSGREQFF. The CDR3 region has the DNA TGTGCCAGCAGCTTGGAGGATGGTAGCGGGAGGGAGCAGTTCTTC.

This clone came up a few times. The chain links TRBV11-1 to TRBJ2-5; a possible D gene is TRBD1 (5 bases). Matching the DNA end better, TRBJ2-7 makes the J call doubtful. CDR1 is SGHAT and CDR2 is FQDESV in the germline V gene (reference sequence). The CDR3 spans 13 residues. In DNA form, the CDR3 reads TGTGCCAGCAGCTTAACAGGCCCCTACGAGCAGTACTTC. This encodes CASSLTGPYEQYF.

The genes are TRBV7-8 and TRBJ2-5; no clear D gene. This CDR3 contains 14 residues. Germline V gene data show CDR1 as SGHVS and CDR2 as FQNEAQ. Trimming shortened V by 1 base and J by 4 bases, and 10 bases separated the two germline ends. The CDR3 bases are TGTGCCAGCAGCTTAGACCCAGGTCGAGAGACCCAGTACTTC. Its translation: CASSLDPGRETQYF. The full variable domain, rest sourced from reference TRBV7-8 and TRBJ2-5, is GAGVSQSPRYKVAKRGQDVALRCDPISGHVSLFWYQQALGQGPEFLTYFQNEAQLDKSGLPSDRFFAERPEGSVSTLKIQRTQQEDSAVYLCASSLDPGRETQYFGPGTRLLVL.

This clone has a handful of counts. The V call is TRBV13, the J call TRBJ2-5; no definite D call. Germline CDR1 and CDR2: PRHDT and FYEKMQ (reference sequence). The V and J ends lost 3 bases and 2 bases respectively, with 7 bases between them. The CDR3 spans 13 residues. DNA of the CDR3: TGTGCCAGCAGCTTTGCCAGACAAGAGACCCAGTACTTC. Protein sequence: CASSFARQETQYF. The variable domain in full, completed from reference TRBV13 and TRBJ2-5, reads AAGVIQSPRHLIKEKRETATLKCYPIPRHDTVYWYQQGPGQDPQFLISFYEKMQSDKGSIPDRFSAQQFSDYHSELNMSSLELGDSALYFCASSFARQETQYFGPGTRLLVL.

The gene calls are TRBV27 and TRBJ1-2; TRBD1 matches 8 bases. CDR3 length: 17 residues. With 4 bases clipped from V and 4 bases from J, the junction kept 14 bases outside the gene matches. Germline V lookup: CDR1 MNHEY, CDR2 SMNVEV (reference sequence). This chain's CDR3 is CASSSPGQVPLGYGYTF. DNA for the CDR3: TGTGCCAGCAGTTCTCCGGGACAGGTCCCACTAGGCTATGGCTACACCTTC.

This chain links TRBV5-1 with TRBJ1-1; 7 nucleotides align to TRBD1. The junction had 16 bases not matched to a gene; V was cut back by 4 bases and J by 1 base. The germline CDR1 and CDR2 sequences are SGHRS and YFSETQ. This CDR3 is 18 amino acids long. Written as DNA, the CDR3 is TGCGCCAGCAGCGCTCGCTTACCCTCCGGGACAGAGAACACTGAAGCTTTCTTT. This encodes CASSARLPSGTENTEAFF.

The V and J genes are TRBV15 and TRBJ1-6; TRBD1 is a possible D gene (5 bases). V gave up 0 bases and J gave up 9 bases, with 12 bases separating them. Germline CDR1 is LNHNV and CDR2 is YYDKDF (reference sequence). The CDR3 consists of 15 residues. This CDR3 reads CATSRDPRVASPLHF. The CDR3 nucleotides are TGTGCCACCAGCAGAGATCCCAGGGTCGCTTCACCCCTCCACTTT.

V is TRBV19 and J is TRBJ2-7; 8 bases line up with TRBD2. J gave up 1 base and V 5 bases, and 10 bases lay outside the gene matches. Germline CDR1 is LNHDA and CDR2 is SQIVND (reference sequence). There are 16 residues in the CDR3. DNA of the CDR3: TGTGCCAGTAGTGCCACCCCCGGGGGGGGGTCCTACGAGCAGTACTTC. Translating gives CASSATPGGGSYEQYF.

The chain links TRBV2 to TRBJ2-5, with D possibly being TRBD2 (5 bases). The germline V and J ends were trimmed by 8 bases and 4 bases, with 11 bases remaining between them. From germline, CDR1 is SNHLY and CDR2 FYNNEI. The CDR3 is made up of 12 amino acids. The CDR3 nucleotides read TGTGCCAGCCAAGCGGTCGGAGAGACCCAGTACTTC. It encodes CASQAVGETQYF. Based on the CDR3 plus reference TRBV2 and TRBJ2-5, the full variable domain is EPEVTQTPSHQVTQMGQEVILRCVPISNHLYFYWYRQILGQKVEFLVSFYNNEISEKSEIFDDQFSVERPDGSNFTLKIRSTKLEDSAMYFCASQAVGETQYFGPGTRLLVL.

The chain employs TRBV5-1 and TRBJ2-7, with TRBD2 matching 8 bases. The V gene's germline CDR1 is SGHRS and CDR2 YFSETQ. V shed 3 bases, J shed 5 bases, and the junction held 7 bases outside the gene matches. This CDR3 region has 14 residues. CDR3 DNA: TGCGCCAGCAGCTACGGGACTAGTGGGCACGAGCAGTACTTC. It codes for CASSYGTSGHEQYF.